This TCR beta chain was sequenced in a study of T cell responses to AZD1222 COVID-19 vaccine. Assay: immunoSEQ multiplex PCR; the TCRdb copy retains only in-frame clones and omits some. The profile shows over 100,000 clones, approximately 88% of them singletons. The CDR3 extends over 14 amino acids. Germline V gene data show CDR1 as SGHTA and CDR2 as FQGNSA. V lost 7 bases and J 0 bases, leaving 12 bases between the germline ends. This clone was counted once. Its antigen remains unknown. Study observations and caveats: None of the repertoires were sampled until the peak T cell response had passed. The breadth and depth of Spike-specific TCRs increased once two AZD1222 doses had been given.

The input for sequencing was peripheral blood, taken on day 0 of MenACWY control vaccination. The receptor comes from an adult in good health. The chain carries TRBV7-2 and TRBJ1-2; perhaps TRBD1 as D (5 bases). The CDR3 coding sequence is TGTGCCAGCACCCCGAAGGGGCCTAACTATGGCTACACCTTC. Amino acids: CASTPKGPNYGYTF.